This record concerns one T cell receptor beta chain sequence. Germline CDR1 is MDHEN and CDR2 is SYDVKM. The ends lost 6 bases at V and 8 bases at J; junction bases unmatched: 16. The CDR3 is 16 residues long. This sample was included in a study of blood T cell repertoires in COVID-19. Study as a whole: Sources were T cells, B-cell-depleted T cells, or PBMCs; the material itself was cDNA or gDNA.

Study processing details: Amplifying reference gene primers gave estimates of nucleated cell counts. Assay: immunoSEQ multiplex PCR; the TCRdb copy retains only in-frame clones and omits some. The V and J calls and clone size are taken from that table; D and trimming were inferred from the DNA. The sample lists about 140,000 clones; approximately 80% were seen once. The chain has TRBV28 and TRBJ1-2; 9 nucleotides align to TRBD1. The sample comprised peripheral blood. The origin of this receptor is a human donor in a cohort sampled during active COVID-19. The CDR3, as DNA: TGTGCCAGCAGACCCCCGCCGCCGGGACAGGGATACGGCTACACCTTC. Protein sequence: CASRPPPPGQGYGYTF.